This T cell receptor (beta chain) was captured in a study of OX40 agonist ivuxolimab in advanced cancers. Study-wide results and limits: Several nonresponders also turned out to have low normalized T-cell clonal expansion. By week 6 at 0.1 to 3.0 mg/kg, blood CD4+ and CD8+ T cells had expanded clonally.

Method: immunoSEQ multiplex PCR; TCRdb's copy keeps in-frame clones and lacks some. The sample has under 85,000 clones, approximately 91% seen once. A note on this clone: Its antigen is as yet unknown.

Autoimmune disease history or systemic immunosuppression was exclusionary. The sequence was collected from an adult with an advanced solid tumor such as melanoma, head and neck, liver or kidney cancer. The sequences come from CD4+ or CD8+ T cells sorted from blood, collected in a trial of the OX40 agonist ivuxolimab.

In DNA, the CDR3 is TGTGCCTGGAGTTCCCAGACCTACGAGCAGTACTTC. It encodes CAWSSQTYEQYF. The chain links TRBV30 to TRBJ2-7; D not resolved. This CDR3 has 12 amino acids. In germline, CDR1 is GTSNPN, CDR2 SVGIG (reference sequence). Trimming took off 2 bases at V and 2 bases at J, with 7 bases between the two ends.